This passage covers 10 T cell receptor beta chains from one sample sequenced in a study of blood T cell repertoires in COVID-19. Assay used: immunoSEQ multiplex PCR; TCRdb lists only in-frame clones, some missing. The sample lists about 190,000 clones, around 78% occurring once. What was sequenced was peripheral blood. These receptors all stem from a woman older than 75 with active or convalescent COVID-19.

This clone was recorded only once. The V gene is TRBV6-5, the J gene TRBJ1-1; D possibly corresponds to TRBD1 (6 bases). The CDR3 runs to 11 residues. Per the germline V gene, CDR1 is MNHEY and CDR2 is SVGAGI. V lost 6 bases, J lost 9 bases, and 11 bases lay in between. Here the CDR3 DNA reads TGTGCCAGCAGATGGACAGACCAAGCTTTCTTT. It is translated as CASRWTDQAFF.

The chain carries TRBV27 and TRBJ2-7; D may be TRBD1 (6 bases). Germline CDR1 and CDR2: MNHEY and SMNVEV (reference sequence). Trimming pared 6 bases from V and 7 bases from J, leaving 28 bases between. This CDR3 comprises 17 residues. The CDR3 nucleotides are TGTGCCAGCAGCCTGATTCCCGTTTCCGGGACACCTGATGAGCAGTACTTC. Its translation is CASSLIPVSGTPDEQYF.

CDR3 sequence reads: CASSLVRGQYEQYF. CDR3 coding DNA: TGTGCCAGCAGCTTGGTGAGGGGGCAGTACGAGCAGTACTTC. This chain uses TRBV7-2 with TRBJ2-7, with TRBD1 matching over 7 bases. CDR1 is SGHTA, CDR2 FQGNSA, per germline. This CDR3 contains 14 residues. J lost 4 bases, V lost 3 bases, and 6 bases had no gene match.

The gene calls are TRBV6-6 and TRBJ2-5; TRBD1 matches at 8 bases. Losses at the gene ends were 6 bases for V and 4 bases for J; bases not matched to a gene: 7. The germline CDR1 and CDR2 sequences are MNHNY and SVGAGI (reference sequence). This CDR3 has 14 residues. CDR3 in amino acids: CASSLDRGGETQYF. For the CDR3, the DNA is TGTGCCAGCAGCCTCGACAGGGGAGGAGAGACCCAGTACTTC.

The V call is TRBV5-1, the J call TRBJ1-6; D perhaps matches TRBD1 (6 bases). The germline V and J ends were trimmed by 0 bases and 6 bases, with 16 bases remaining between them. The CDR3 consists of 17 residues. Germline CDR1 is SGHRS and CDR2 is YFSETQ. As DNA, the CDR3 is TGCGCCAGCAGCTTGGCCCCACAGGGAGCTGGTAATTCACCCCTCCACTTT. Translating gives CASSLAPQGAGNSPLHF.

The chain uses TRBV6-5 and TRBJ1-5, with D possibly being TRBD1 (6 bases). Germline V gives CDR1 MNHEY, CDR2 SVGAGI. V lost 2 bases to trimming and J lost 4 bases, with 15 bases between them. The CDR3 consists of 16 residues. CDR3 protein: CASSYAGPGVNQPQHF. In DNA, the CDR3 is TGTGCCAGCAGTTACGCAGGGCCAGGGGTGAATCAGCCCCAGCATTTT.

In its sample, this clone was seen once. The chain couples TRBV28 to TRBJ2-7; possibly TRBD2 for D (6 bases). Germline CDR1 MDHEN, CDR2 SYDVKM. CDR3 length: 17 residues. The V end was cut by 6 bases, the J end by 3 bases, with 24 bases between. CDR3 nucleotide sequence: TGTGCCAGCAGACACCATTCGGGAGACGCTTTTAACTACGAGCAGTACTTC. Its protein is CASRHHSGDAFNYEQYF. The complete variable domain, with remaining parts taken from reference TRBV28 and TRBJ2-7, reads DVKVTQSSRYLVKRTGEKVFLECVQDMDHENMFWYRQDPGLGLRLIYFSYDVKMKEKGDIPEGYSVSREKKERFSLILESASTNQTSMYLCASRHHSGDAFNYEQYFGPGTRLTVT.

V and J are TRBV4-3 and TRBJ1-4, with unresolved D. Germline CDR1 and CDR2: LGHNA and YSLEER. V was clipped by 5 bases and J by 10 bases, with 11 bases between them. CDR3 length: 12 amino acids. In DNA, the CDR3 is TGCGCCAGCAGCGCTTCCCTAGGAAAACTGTTTTTT. Its protein is CASSASLGKLFF.

The rearrangement links TRBV6-2 or TRBV6-3 to TRBJ1-2; D is possibly TRBD1 (5 bases). This CDR3 spans 14 amino acids. In germline, CDR1 is MNHEY, CDR2 SVGEGT. The V end lost 2 bases, the J end lost 1 base, and 8 bases lay between the germline ends. This CDR3 reads CASSYRGGNYGYTF. For the CDR3, the DNA is TGTGCCAGCAGTTACAGGGGTGGTAACTATGGCTACACCTTC.

This clone was seen a handful of times. CDR3 nucleotides: TGTGCCAGCAGGACAGGGATTGGCACAGATACGCAGTATTTT. As protein: CASRTGIGTDTQYF. This chain joins TRBV2 and TRBJ2-3; 7 bases fit TRBD1. The CDR3 covers 14 residues. Germline V CDR1 and CDR2: SNHLY, FYNNEI. V lost 6 bases and J lost 1; bases outside the gene matches: 4. The whole variable domain, remainder taken from reference TRBV2 and TRBJ2-3, is EPEVTQTPSHQVTQMGQEVILRCVPISNHLYFYWYRQILGQKVEFLVSFYNNEISEKSEIFDDQFSVERPDGSNFTLKIRSTKLEDSAMYFCASRTGIGTDTQYFGPGTRLTVL.